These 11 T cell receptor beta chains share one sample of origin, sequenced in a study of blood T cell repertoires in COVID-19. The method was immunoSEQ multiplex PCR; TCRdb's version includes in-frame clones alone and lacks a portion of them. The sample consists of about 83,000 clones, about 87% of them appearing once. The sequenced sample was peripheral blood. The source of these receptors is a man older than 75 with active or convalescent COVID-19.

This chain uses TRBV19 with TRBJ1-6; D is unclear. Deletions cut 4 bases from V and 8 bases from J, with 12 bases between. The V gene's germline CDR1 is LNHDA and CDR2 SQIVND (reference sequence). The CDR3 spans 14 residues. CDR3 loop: CASSTISSDSPLHF. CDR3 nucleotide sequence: TGTGCCAGTAGTACGATCTCTAGCGATTCACCCCTCCACTTT.

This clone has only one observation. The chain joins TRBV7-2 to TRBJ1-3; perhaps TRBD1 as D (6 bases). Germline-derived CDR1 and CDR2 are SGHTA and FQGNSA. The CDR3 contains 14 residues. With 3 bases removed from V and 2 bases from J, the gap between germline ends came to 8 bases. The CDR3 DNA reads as TGTGCCAGCAGCTTTTACAGGGCTGGAAACACCATATATTTT. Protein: CASSFYRAGNTIYF. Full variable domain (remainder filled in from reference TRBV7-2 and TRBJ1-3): GAGVSQSPSNKVTEKGKDVELRCDPISGHTALYWYRQSLGQGLEFLIYFQGNSAPDKSGLPSDRFSAERTGGSVSTLTIQRTQQEDSAVYLCASSFYRAGNTIYFGEGSWLTVV.

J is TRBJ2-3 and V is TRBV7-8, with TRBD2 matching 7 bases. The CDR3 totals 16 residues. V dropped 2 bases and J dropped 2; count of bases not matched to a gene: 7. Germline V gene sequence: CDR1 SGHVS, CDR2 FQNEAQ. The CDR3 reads CASSLIPSGITDTQYF. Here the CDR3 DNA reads TGTGCCAGCAGCTTAATCCCTAGCGGAATCACAGATACGCAGTATTTT. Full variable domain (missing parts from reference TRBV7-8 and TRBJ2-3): GAGVSQSPRYKVAKRGQDVALRCDPISGHVSLFWYQQALGQGPEFLTYFQNEAQLDKSGLPSDRFFAERPEGSVSTLKIQRTQQEDSAVYLCASSLIPSGITDTQYFGPGTRLTVL.

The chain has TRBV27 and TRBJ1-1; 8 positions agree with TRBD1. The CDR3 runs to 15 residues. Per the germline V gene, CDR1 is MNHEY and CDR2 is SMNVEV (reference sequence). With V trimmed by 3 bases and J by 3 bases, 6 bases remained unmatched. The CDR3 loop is CASSLQGARYTEAFF. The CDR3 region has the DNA TGTGCCAGCAGTTTGCAGGGGGCGAGGTACACTGAAGCTTTCTTT.

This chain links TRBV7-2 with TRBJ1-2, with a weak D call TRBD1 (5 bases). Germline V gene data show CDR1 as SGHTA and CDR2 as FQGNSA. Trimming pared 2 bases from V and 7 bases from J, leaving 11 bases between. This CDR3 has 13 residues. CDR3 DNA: TGTGCCAGCAGCTTAAGCAGGGAAGCTGGCTACACCTTC. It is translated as CASSLSREAGYTF.

The CDR3 nucleotides are TGTGCCAGCAGCTTATCGGACAAGTACTACGAGCAGTACGTC. This sequence encodes CASSLSDKYYEQYV. V and J are TRBV13 and TRBJ2-7; possibly TRBD1 for D (5 bases). The CDR3 extends over 14 amino acids. Trimming removed 2 bases at V and 3 bases at J, with 11 bases between. Germline CDR1 and CDR2: PRHDT and FYEKMQ (reference sequence).

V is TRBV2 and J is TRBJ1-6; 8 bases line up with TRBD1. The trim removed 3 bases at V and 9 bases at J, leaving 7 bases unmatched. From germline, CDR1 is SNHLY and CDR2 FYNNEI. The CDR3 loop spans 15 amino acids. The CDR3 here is CASSDRGLRGSPLHF. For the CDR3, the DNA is TGTGCCAGCAGTGACAGGGGGCTGAGAGGTTCACCCCTCCACTTT.

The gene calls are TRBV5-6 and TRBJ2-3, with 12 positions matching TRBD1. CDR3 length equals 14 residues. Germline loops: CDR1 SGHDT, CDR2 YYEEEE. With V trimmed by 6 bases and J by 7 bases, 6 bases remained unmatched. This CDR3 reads CASTRDRGHNTQYF. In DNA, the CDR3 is TGTGCCAGCACCCGGGACAGGGGGCATAATACGCAGTATTTT.

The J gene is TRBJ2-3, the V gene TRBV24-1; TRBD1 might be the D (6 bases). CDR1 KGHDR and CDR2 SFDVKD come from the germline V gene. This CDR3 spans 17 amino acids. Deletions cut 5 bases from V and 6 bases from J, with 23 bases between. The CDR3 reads CATSGTQGEDGADTQYF. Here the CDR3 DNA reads TGTGCCACCAGTGGAACACAGGGTGAAGATGGTGCGGATACGCAGTATTTT.

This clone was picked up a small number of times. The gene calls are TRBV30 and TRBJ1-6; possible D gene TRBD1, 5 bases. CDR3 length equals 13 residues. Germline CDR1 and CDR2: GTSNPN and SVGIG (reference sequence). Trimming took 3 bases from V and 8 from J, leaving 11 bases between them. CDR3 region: CAWRKGFDSPLHF. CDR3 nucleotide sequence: TGTGCCTGGAGAAAGGGGTTTGATTCACCCCTCCACTTT.

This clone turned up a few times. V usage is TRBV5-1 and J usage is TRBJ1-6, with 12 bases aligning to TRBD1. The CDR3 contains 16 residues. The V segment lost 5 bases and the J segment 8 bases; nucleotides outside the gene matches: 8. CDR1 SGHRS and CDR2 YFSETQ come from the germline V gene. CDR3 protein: CASRSGTGGADSPLHF. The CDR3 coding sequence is TGCGCCAGCAGGAGTGGGACAGGGGGCGCAGATTCACCCCTCCACTTT.